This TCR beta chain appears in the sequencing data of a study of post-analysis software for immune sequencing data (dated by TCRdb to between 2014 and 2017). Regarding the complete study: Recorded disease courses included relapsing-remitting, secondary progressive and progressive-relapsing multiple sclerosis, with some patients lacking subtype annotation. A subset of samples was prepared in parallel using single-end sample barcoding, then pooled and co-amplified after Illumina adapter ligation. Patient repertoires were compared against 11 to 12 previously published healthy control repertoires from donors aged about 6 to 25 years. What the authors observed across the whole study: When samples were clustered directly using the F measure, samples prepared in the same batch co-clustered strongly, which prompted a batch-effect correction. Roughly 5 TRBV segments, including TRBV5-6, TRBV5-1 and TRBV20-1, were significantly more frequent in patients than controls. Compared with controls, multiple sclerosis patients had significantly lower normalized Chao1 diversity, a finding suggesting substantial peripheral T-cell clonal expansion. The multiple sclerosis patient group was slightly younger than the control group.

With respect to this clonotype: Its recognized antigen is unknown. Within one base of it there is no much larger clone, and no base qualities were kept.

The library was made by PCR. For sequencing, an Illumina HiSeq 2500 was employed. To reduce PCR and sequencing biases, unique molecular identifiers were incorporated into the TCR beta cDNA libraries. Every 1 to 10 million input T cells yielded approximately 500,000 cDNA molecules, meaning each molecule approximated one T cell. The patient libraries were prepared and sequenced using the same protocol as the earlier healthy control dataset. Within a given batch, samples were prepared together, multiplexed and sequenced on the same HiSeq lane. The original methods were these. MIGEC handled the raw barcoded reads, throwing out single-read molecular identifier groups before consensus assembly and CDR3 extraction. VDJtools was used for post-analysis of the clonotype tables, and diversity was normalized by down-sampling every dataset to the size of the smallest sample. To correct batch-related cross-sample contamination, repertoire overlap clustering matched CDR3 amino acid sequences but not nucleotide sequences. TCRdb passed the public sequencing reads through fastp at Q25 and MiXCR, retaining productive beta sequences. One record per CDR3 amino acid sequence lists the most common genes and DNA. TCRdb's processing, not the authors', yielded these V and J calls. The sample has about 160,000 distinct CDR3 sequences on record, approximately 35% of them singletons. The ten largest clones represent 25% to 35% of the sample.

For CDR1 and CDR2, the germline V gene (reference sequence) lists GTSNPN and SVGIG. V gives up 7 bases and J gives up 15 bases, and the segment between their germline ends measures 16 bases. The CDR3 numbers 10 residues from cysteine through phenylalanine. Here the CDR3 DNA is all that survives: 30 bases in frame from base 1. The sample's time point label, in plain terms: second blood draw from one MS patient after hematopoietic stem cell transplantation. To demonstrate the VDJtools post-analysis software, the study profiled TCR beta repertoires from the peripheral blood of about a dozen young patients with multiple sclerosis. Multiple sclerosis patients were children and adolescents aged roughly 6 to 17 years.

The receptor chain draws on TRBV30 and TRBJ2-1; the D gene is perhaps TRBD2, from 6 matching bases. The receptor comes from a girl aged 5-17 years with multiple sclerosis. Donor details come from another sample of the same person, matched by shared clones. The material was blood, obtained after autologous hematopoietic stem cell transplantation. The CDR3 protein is CASSAGSRFF. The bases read TGTGCCTCATCCGCGGGGAGCCGGTTCTTC.